The T cell receptor (beta chain) under discussion was sequenced for a study of cytomegalovirus exposure and HLA in healthy donors. This clone came up a few times. Healthy bone marrow donors formed the donor group. The germline V gene has CDR1 SEHNR and CDR2 FQNEAQ (reference sequence). Trimming stripped 1 base from V and 6 bases from J, with 15 bases between. The CDR3 contains 15 residues. The PCR was carried out with 60 Vbeta primers and 13 Jbeta primers. Method: immunoSEQ multiplex PCR; TCRdb's copy keeps in-frame clones and lacks some. Of around 50,000 clones listed, about 50% are singletons. This TCR derives from a human donor in good health. The material sequenced was PBMCs. The V gene is TRBV7-9, the J gene TRBJ2-5; possible D gene TRBD1, 5 bases. CDR3 DNA: TGTGCCAGCAGCTTAGTAATAGGGGTTGGACAGACCCAGTACTTC. It encodes CASSLVIGVGQTQYF. Drawing the rest from reference TRBV7-9 and TRBJ2-5, the complete variable domain is DTGVSQNPRHKITKRGQNVTFRCDPISEHNRLYWYRQTLGQGPEFLTYFQNEAQLEKSRLLSDRFSAERPKGSFSTLEIQRTEQGDSAMYLCASSLVIGVGQTQYFGPGTRLLVL.